A selection of T cell receptor beta chains follows, all from one sample in a study of cytomegalovirus exposure and HLA in healthy donors. TCRdb's copy holds only in-frame clones and misses some; the assay was immunoSEQ multiplex PCR. The sample yields roughly 300,000 clones, about nine tenths seen once. Sequencing used PBMCs. All receptors derive from a woman aged 18-30 years in good health and CMV-seronegative. CDR3s include the opening cysteine and the closing phenylalanine or tryptophan. The order of the fields is CDR3 protein, CDR3 DNA, J gene, clone size, V gene, D gene, CDR3 length. A D gene is named only where the DNA matches it firmly. Only some rows state a clone size, as once, few, many or a class for expanded clones.

CDR3 protein: CASSSPSGSSYEQYF
CDR3 DNA: TGTGCCAGCAGCTCCCCTAGCGGGAGCTCCTACGAGCAGTACTTC
J gene: TRBJ2-7
clone size: .
V gene: TRBV7-9
D gene: TRBD2
CDR3 length: 15

CDR3 protein: CASSQVAGGTDTQYF
CDR3 DNA: TGCGCCAGCAGCCAAGTCGCGGGAGGCACAGATACGCAGTATTTT
J gene: TRBJ2-3
clone size: .
V gene: TRBV4-1
D gene: TRBD2
CDR3 length: 15

CDR3 protein: CASSHEGEWYGYTF
CDR3 DNA: TGTGCCAGCAGCCATGAGGGGGAGTGGTATGGCTACACCTTC
J gene: TRBJ1-2
clone size: .
V gene: TRBV4-2
D gene: .
CDR3 length: 14

CDR3 protein: CASSLAGDRVHQPQHF
CDR3 DNA: TGTGCCAGCAGCTTAGCAGGAGACAGGGTTCATCAGCCCCAGCATTTT
J gene: TRBJ1-5
clone size: .
V gene: TRBV7-2
D gene: TRBD1
CDR3 length: 16

CDR3 protein: CASSDQGQGFYGYTF
CDR3 DNA: TGTGCCAGCAGCGACCAGGGACAGGGATTCTATGGCTACACCTTC
J gene: TRBJ1-2
clone size: .
V gene: TRBV6-5
D gene: TRBD1
CDR3 length: 15

CDR3 protein: CASSLEPLAGGGEQFF
CDR3 DNA: TGTGCCAGCAGCTTAGAGCCCCTAGCGGGAGGTGGGGAGCAGTTCTTC
J gene: TRBJ2-1
clone size: .
V gene: TRBV7-2
D gene: TRBD2
CDR3 length: 16

CDR3 protein: CASSLGQGAGETQYF
CDR3 DNA: TGTGCCAGCAGTCTTGGACAGGGGGCGGGGGAGACCCAGTACTTC
J gene: TRBJ2-5
clone size: .
V gene: TRBV6-5
D gene: TRBD1
CDR3 length: 15

CDR3 protein: CASSLQSGDTQYF
CDR3 DNA: TGTGCCAGCAGCCTCCAATCGGGGGATACGCAGTATTTT
J gene: TRBJ2-3
clone size: once
V gene: TRBV7-2
D gene: .
CDR3 length: 13

CDR3 protein: CASTPLDRGLGQYF
CDR3 DNA: TGTGCCAGCACCCCATTGGACAGGGGGCTGGGGCAGTACTTC
J gene: TRBJ2-7
clone size: once
V gene: TRBV2
D gene: TRBD1
CDR3 length: 14

CDR3 protein: CATSRERGTWGLGEKLFF
CDR3 DNA: TGTGCCACCAGCAGAGAGAGAGGCACATGGGGGCTCGGAGAAAAACTGTTTTTT
J gene: TRBJ1-4
clone size: .
V gene: TRBV15
D gene: .
CDR3 length: 18

CDR3 protein: CASSPSGGHEQYF
CDR3 DNA: TGTGCCAGCAGCCCGTCAGGGGGCCACGAGCAGTACTTC
J gene: TRBJ2-7
clone size: .
V gene: TRBV6-4
D gene: TRBD1
CDR3 length: 13